This TCR beta chain was sequenced during a study of T cell responses to AZD1222 COVID-19 vaccine. Study observations and caveats: Repertoires were sampled only after the peak T cell response. Clonal diversity may have been underestimated, and the donors were mostly white British, with more females than males. Spike-specific TCR breadth and depth were elevated following two AZD1222 doses.

TCRdb's copy holds only in-frame clones and misses some; the assay was immunoSEQ multiplex PCR. The sample yields 70,000 or so clones, around 86% seen once. The CDR3 is 16 residues long. Germline V gives CDR1 SGHTA, CDR2 FQGNSA. V dropped 2 bases and J dropped 5 bases, with 19 bases sitting between them. In the case of this clone: The antigen remains unidentified.

The V call is TRBV7-2, the J call TRBJ2-7; the D is unclear. This clonotype originated in an adult in good health. The sample was peripheral blood, taken on day 0 of AZD1222 vaccination. The CDR3 coding sequence is TGTGCCAGCAGCTTATCGATGTCGGCAGGAAGGGACGAGCAGTACTTC. This translates into CASSLSMSAGRDEQYF.